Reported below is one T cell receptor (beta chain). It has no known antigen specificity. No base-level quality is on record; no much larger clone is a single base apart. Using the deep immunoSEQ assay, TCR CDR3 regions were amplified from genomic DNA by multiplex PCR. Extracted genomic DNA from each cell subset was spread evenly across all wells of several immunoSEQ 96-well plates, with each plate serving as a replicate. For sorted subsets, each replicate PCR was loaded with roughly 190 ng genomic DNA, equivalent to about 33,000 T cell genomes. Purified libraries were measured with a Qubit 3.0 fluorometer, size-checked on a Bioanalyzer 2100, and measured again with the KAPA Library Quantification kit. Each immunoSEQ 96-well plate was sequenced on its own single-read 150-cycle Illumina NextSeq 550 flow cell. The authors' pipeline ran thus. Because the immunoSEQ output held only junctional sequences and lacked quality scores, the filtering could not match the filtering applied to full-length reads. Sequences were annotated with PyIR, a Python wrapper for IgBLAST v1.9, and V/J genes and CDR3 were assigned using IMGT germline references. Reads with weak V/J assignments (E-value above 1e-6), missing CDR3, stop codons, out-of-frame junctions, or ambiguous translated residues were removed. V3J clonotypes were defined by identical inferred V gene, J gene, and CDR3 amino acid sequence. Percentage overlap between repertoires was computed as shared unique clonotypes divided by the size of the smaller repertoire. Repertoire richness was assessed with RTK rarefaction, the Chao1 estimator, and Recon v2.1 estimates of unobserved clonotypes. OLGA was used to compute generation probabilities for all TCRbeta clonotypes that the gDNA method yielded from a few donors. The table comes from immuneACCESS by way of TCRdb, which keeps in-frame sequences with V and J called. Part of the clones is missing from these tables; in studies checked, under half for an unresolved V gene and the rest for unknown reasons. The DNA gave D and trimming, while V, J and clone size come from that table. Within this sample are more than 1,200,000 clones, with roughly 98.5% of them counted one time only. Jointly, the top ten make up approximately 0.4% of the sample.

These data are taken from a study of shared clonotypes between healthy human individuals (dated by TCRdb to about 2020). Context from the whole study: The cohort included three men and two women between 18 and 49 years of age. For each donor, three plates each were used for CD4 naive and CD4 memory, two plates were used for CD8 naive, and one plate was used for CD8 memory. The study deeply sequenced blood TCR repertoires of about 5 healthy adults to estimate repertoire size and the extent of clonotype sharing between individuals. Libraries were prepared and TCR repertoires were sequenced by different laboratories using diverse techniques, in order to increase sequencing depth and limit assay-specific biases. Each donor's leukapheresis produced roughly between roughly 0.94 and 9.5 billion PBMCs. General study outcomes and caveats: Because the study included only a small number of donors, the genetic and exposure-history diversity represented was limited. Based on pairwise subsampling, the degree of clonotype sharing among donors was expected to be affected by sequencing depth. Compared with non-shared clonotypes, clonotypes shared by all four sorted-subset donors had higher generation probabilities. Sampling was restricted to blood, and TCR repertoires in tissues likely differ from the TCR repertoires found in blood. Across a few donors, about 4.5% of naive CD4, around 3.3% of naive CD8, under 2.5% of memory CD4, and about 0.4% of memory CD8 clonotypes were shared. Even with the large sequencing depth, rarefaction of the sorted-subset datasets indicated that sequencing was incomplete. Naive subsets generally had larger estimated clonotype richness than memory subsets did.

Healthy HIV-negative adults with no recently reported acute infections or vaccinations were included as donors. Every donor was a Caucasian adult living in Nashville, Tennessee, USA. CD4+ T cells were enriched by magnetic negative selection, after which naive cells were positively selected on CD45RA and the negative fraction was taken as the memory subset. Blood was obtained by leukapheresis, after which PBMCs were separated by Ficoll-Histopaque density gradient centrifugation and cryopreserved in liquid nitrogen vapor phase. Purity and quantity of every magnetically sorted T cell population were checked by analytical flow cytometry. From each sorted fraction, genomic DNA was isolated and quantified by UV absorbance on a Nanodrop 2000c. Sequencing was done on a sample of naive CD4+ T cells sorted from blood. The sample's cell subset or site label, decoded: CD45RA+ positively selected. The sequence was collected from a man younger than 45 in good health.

In nucleotides, the sequence is TGTGCCTGGATCTACAGGGGCCAGAGGACTGAAGCTTTCTTT. This encodes CAWIYRGQRTEAFF. The rearranged chain carries TRBV30 and TRBJ1-1, and 7 junction bases match TRBD1. From its cysteine to its phenylalanine, the CDR3 spans 14 amino acids. Of all the DNA, just the CDR3 is kept, 42 bases in frame from base 1. Trimming leaves V shorter by 4 bases and J shorter by 5 bases, with the junction holding 10 bases beyond the gene matches. Sequences GTSNPN (CDR1) and SVGIG (CDR2) are obtained from the germline V gene (reference sequence).